This entry concerns a single T cell receptor beta chain. What it binds is unknown. This specimen comes from a study of shared clonotypes between healthy human individuals. Samples underwent the assay at deep level. Sequencing used immunoSEQ multiplex PCR; TCRdb keeps in-frame clones, though not all of them. This sample has fewer than 2.5 million clones, with roughly 93% found just once. The study, taken as a whole, reports: Larger estimated richness was generally seen in naive subsets than in memory subsets. The study found about 5.1% of naive CD4 clonotypes shared across several donors. Represented diversity (both genetic and exposure-history) was limited by the small number of donors.

Trimming shortened V by 1 base and J by 2 bases, and 6 bases separated the two germline ends. Germline V gives CDR1 SGHNT, CDR2 YYREEE (reference sequence). CDR3 length: 13 residues. The TCR was taken from a young man in good health. Some clones in this sample may be carry-over from other donors' samples. The sequenced sample was naive CD4+ T cells from PBMCs. Noted subset: CD45RA+ positively selected. The V and J genes are TRBV5-4 and TRBJ2-5; D remains unclear. CDR3 coding DNA: TGTGCCAGCAGCTTGCGGTTTCAAGAGACCCAGTACTTC. Amino acids: CASSLRFQETQYF. The entire variable domain, with the rest obtained from reference TRBV5-4 and TRBJ2-5, is as follows: ETGVTQSPTHLIKTRGQQVTLRCSSQSGHNTVSWYQQALGQGPQFIFQYYREEENGRGNFPPRFSGLQFPNYSSELNVNALELDDSALYLCASSLRFQETQYFGPGTRLLVL.